These 29 T cell receptor beta chains were sequenced from one sample in a study of blood T cells in healthy people across ages. With a J-beta primer mix and a sample-barcoded 5' primer, a second PCR ran roughly 7 to 11 cycles. TCRdb redid the calling of the 5' RACE reads with MiXCR, one entry per CDR3 protein. The sample has about 640,000 distinct CDR3 sequences; around 54% are singletons. The sample taken for sequencing was blood. The receptors derive from a man between 60 and 70 years old in good health.

In its sample, this clonotype was seen many times. The chain carries TRBV2 and TRBJ2-7; D not resolved. Looked up from germline, CDR1 is SNHLY and CDR2 is FYNNEI. V lost 6 bases and J 0 bases, leaving 6 bases between the germline ends. The CDR3 loop spans 12 amino acids. In DNA form, the CDR3 reads TGTGCCAGCAGGAGATTCTCCTACGAGCAGTACTTC. It encodes CASRRFSYEQYF. The whole variable domain, filled in from reference TRBV2 and TRBJ2-7, reads EPEVTQTPSHQVTQMGQEVILRCVPISNHLYFYWYRQILGQKVEFLVSFYNNEISEKSEIFDDQFSVERPDGSNFTLKIRSTKLEDSAMYFCASRRFSYEQYFGPGTRLTVT.

The chain carries TRBV3-1 and TRBJ2-5; no definite D call. The CDR3 has 11 residues. V was cut by 2 bases and J by 11 bases, with 9 bases left in between. Germline lookup yields CDR1 LGHDT and CDR2 YNNKEL (reference sequence). CDR3 coding DNA: TGTGCCAGCAGCCAATCAGGAGAGCAGTACTTC. Protein product: CASSQSGEQYF.

V and J are TRBV28 and TRBJ1-5, with D possibly TRBD1 on 6 matching bases. Trimming stripped 6 bases from V and 5 bases from J, with 17 bases between. The CDR3 has 15 residues. CDR1 and CDR2 (germline): MDHEN, SYDVKM. The CDR3 DNA sequence: TGTGCCAGCAGCACCAGGGGTTTGGGAGATCAGCCCCAGCATTTT. This sequence encodes CASSTRGLGDQPQHF.

The rearrangement uses TRBV5-1 and TRBJ2-3; D gene unclear. This CDR3 has 13 residues. V lost 4 bases and J 2 bases, leaving 8 bases between the germline ends. Germline CDR1 and CDR2: SGHRS and YFSETQ. CDR3 loop: CASSIWATDTQYF. The CDR3, as DNA: TGCGCCAGCAGCATCTGGGCCACAGATACGCAGTATTTT.

This clonotype was detected only a few times. The CDR3 loop is CASKDSGAYQETQYF. CDR3 nucleotides: TGCGCCAGTAAGGATAGCGGAGCGTACCAAGAGACCCAGTACTTC. The V gene is TRBV10-2, the J gene TRBJ2-5, with a tentative D call TRBD2 (6 bases). The V gene's germline CDR1 is WSHSY and CDR2 SAAADI. Trimming shortened V by 9 bases and J by 0 bases, and 17 bases separated the two germline ends. CDR3 length: 15 residues.

The chain recombines TRBV5-1 with TRBJ1-1, with TRBD1 matching over 10 bases. The CDR3 sequence is 15 residues long. V gave up 4 bases and J gave up 1 base; unmatched junction bases: 4. Germline V gene data show CDR1 as SGHRS and CDR2 as YFSETQ. Here the CDR3 DNA reads TGCGCCAGCAGCCCGGGACAGGGGCCGAACACTGAAGCTTTCTTT. Residues: CASSPGQGPNTEAFF.

In DNA, the CDR3 is TGCGCCAGCAGCCCGGACAGCGCTCCCCCCGACTTGCAGTACTTC. This codes for CASSPDSAPPDLQYF. This chain joins TRBV4-1 and TRBJ2-5, with D perhaps TRBD1 (6 bases). V dropped 4 bases and J dropped 11 bases, with 23 bases sitting between them. The CDR3 extends over 15 amino acids. CDR1 and CDR2 (germline): MGHRA, YSYEKL.

This clonotype was seen a few times. V usage is TRBV12-3 or TRBV12-4 and J usage is TRBJ2-5, with TRBD2 matching over 9 bases. The CDR3 covers 15 residues. Germline trimming cut 3 bases from V and 1 base from J; bases unmatched to any gene: 3. Here the CDR3 reads CASSFRRGGQETQYF. The CDR3 nucleotides are TGTGCCAGCAGTTTTCGGCGGGGGGGCCAAGAGACCCAGTACTTC.

The chain uses TRBV2 and TRBJ2-1, with D possibly called TRBD1 or TRBD2 (6 bases each). The V end was cut by 7 bases, the J end by 0 bases, with 10 bases between. CDR1 and CDR2 from the germline V gene are SNHLY and FYNNEI. The CDR3 has 14 residues. The CDR3: CASKGGSSYNEQFF. In DNA form, the CDR3 reads TGTGCCAGCAAGGGGGGTAGCTCCTACAATGAGCAGTTCTTC.

This rearrangement joins TRBV20-1 to TRBJ2-7; D possibly corresponds to TRBD2 (6 bases). CDR1 is DFQATT and CDR2 is SNEGSKA in the germline V gene (reference sequence). This CDR3 contains 11 residues. V shed 1 base and J shed 12 bases, with 13 bases lying between them. This CDR3 is CSARALGEVYF. The CDR3 DNA reads TGCAGTGCTAGAGCCCTGGGGGAGGTGTACTTC.

The genes are TRBV6-6 and TRBJ2-2, with D maybe TRBD2 (5 bases). Looked up from germline, CDR1 is MNHNY and CDR2 is SVGAGI (reference sequence). The V gene lost 2 bases and the J gene lost 5 bases, with 12 bases spanning the gap. CDR3 length: 15 amino acids. The CDR3 region is CASSYLGRETGELFF. The CDR3 DNA reads TGTGCCAGCAGTTACCTGGGTAGGGAGACCGGGGAGCTGTTTTTT.

The chain joins TRBV18 to TRBJ2-4; D gene ambiguous. The end of the DNA aligns better with TRBJ2-7, so the J call may be wrong. The CDR3 loop spans 16 amino acids. Germline V gives CDR1 KGHSH, CDR2 LQKENI. In DNA, the CDR3 is TGTGCCAGCTCACCACCGAACTCCCGACCGGGCTACGAGCAGTACTTC. Its protein product is CASSPPNSRPGYEQYF.

The rearrangement joins TRBV24-1 to TRBJ2-1; D possibly corresponds to TRBD1 (6 bases). Germline CDR1 reads KGHDR; CDR2 reads SFDVKD. The CDR3 spans 14 residues. Trimming stripped 4 bases from V and 1 base from J, with 7 bases between. The CDR3 DNA sequence: TGTGCCACCAGTGACACAGGGTCCTACAATGAGCAGTTCTTC. Translated: CATSDTGSYNEQFF.

The V gene is TRBV5-1, the J gene TRBJ2-1; TRBD1 matches at 9 bases. V dropped 5 bases and J dropped 8; count of bases not matched to a gene: 8. Germline values: CDR1 SGHRS, CDR2 YFSETQ. The CDR3 loop spans 14 amino acids. The CDR3 loop is CASSPGQGNDEQFF. CDR3 DNA sequence: TGCGCCAGCAGTCCAGGACAGGGGAACGATGAGCAGTTCTTC.

This clonotype came up a few times. J is TRBJ1-4 and V is TRBV12-3 or TRBV12-4; D is unclear. The CDR3 consists of 12 residues. V lost 4 bases, J lost 8 bases, and 8 bases lay in between. CDR3 DNA sequence: TGTGCCAGCAGTTGGCAAGAGGAAAAACTGTTTTTT. Amino acids: CASSWQEEKLFF.

The chain is built from TRBV5-1 and TRBJ2-1; 9 bases are shared with TRBD1. CDR1 is SGHRS and CDR2 is YFSETQ in the germline V gene. V was pared by 6 bases and J by 7 bases, with 8 bases of the junction left unmatched. This CDR3 has 14 residues. The CDR3 sequence: CASTQTGGNNEQFF. DNA of the CDR3: TGCGCCAGCACCCAGACAGGGGGAAATAATGAGCAGTTCTTC.

This rearrangement joins TRBV27 to TRBJ2-3; maybe TRBD1 (7 bases). Per germline, CDR1 MNHEY and CDR2 SMNVEV (reference sequence). Trimming pared 5 bases from V and 0 bases from J, leaving 18 bases between. The CDR3 has 17 residues. CDR3 amino acids: CASSLRSEGASTDTQYF. The CDR3 DNA reads TGTGCCAGCAGTCTACGGTCGGAGGGGGCTAGCACAGATACGCAGTATTTT.

This clonotype showed up many times. The chain employs TRBV4-1 and TRBJ1-2; a possible D gene is TRBD1 (5 bases). V lost 3 bases and J lost 3, with 11 bases in between. CDR1 is MGHRA and CDR2 is YSYEKL in the germline V gene. CDR3 length: 14 residues. The CDR3 here is CASSQEGLDYGYTF. The CDR3 DNA reads TGCGCCAGCAGCCAGGAGGGACTAGACTATGGCTACACCTTC.

J is TRBJ2-1 and V is TRBV6-2 or TRBV6-3; TRBD2 matches 7 bases. Trimming took 5 bases from V and 5 from J; bases not matched to a gene: 9. The CDR3 has 15 residues. Germline V gene data show CDR1 as MNHEY and CDR2 as SVGEGT. CDR3 in DNA: TGTGCCAGCAGTGATCTCCGGGACTACCACAATGAGCAGTTCTTC. This encodes CASSDLRDYHNEQFF.

In regard to this clonotype: A much larger clone lies one base from this, so it may be a read error. This sequence joins TRBV4-1 and TRBJ2-7; 7 bases agree with TRBD1. Per the germline V gene, CDR1 is MGHRA and CDR2 is YSYEKL. Trimming cost V 4 bases and J 5 bases; bases outside gene matches: 8. This CDR3 has 14 residues. CDR3 DNA: TGCGCCAGCAGCCCTGGGGACAGCAGCCACGAGCAGTACTTC. It yields the protein CASSPGDSSHEQYF.

The chain uses TRBV14 and TRBJ2-7; D is uncertain. This CDR3 contains 13 residues. The V gene lost 6 bases and the J gene lost 3 bases, with 12 bases spanning the gap. Looked up from germline, CDR1 is SGHDN and CDR2 is FVKESK. CDR3: CASSPSGVYEQYF. CDR3 DNA sequence: TGTGCCAGCAGTCCGTCAGGCGTCTACGAGCAGTACTTC.

The genes are TRBV5-1 and TRBJ2-1, with D unresolved. This CDR3 is built from 13 residues. Per germline, CDR1 SGHRS and CDR2 YFSETQ. The ends were cut back, 3 bases at V and 10 bases at J, with 14 bases in the middle. CDR3 sequence reads: CASSSDNTREQFF. CDR3 nucleotides: TGCGCCAGCAGCTCAGACAATACGCGGGAGCAGTTCTTC.

CDR3 nucleotide sequence: TGTGCCAGCAGTCGAGGACAGGTTTTTGGCTACACCTTC. This gives the protein CASSRGQVFGYTF. This chain connects TRBV12-3 or TRBV12-4 to TRBJ1-2; 7 bases line up with TRBD1. V was clipped by 5 bases and J by 7 bases; unmatched bases: 7. The CDR3 has 13 residues.

The chain joins TRBV7-8 to TRBJ2-1, with 8 bases matching TRBD2. Germline V lookup: CDR1 SGHVS, CDR2 FQNEAQ. Trimming took 3 bases from V and 4 from J; bases not matched to a gene: 8. The CDR3 is 16 residues long. The CDR3 nucleotides read TGTGCCAGCAGCTTGGGGTCGGCGGGGGGTTACAATGAGCAGTTCTTC. Amino acid sequence: CASSLGSAGGYNEQFF. The full variable domain, completed using reference TRBV7-8 and TRBJ2-1, is GAGVSQSPRYKVAKRGQDVALRCDPISGHVSLFWYQQALGQGPEFLTYFQNEAQLDKSGLPSDRFFAERPEGSVSTLKIQRTQQEDSAVYLCASSLGSAGGYNEQFFGPGTRLTVL.

This CDR3 reads CASSEGGQPSEKLFF. CDR3 nucleotide sequence: TGTGCCAGCAGCGAAGGGGGCCAGCCGAGTGAAAAACTGTTTTTT. The chain uses TRBV3-1 and TRBJ1-4; 7 bases are a match to TRBD1. This CDR3 region has 15 residues. Germline CDR1 LGHDT, CDR2 YNNKEL (reference sequence). After removal of 5 bases from V and 7 bases from J, the junction contained 10 bases not matched to a gene.

Here the CDR3 DNA reads TGCAGTGCTAGAGATCTTCGTCAGGGGAATGAAAAACTGTTTTTT. Translated: CSARDLRQGNEKLFF. The chain links TRBV20-1 to TRBJ1-4; D may be TRBD1 (6 bases). The CDR3 covers 15 residues. From germline, CDR1 is DFQATT and CDR2 SNEGSKA (reference sequence). V lost 0 bases and J lost 5, with 13 bases in between.

The V call is TRBV12-3 or TRBV12-4, the J call TRBJ2-5, with 9 bases aligning to TRBD2. This CDR3 region has 15 residues. After removal of 6 bases from V and 1 base from J, the junction contained 6 bases not matched to a gene. For the CDR3, the DNA is TGTGCCAGCAGATTCGGGACTAGCTTCCAAGAGACCCAGTACTTC. It encodes CASRFGTSFQETQYF.

The chain is built from TRBV6-5 and TRBJ2-6; TRBD1 is a possible D gene (6 bases). V gave up 0 bases and J gave up 0 bases, with 9 bases separating them. The CDR3 is made up of 17 amino acids. Germline assignment: CDR1 MNHEY and CDR2 SVGAGI. The chain's CDR3 is CASSYSQGSSGANVLTF. The CDR3 nucleotides read TGTGCCAGCAGTTACTCGCAGGGGAGCTCTGGGGCCAACGTCCTGACTTTC.

J is TRBJ2-1 and V is TRBV20-1; the D call may be TRBD1 or TRBD2 (5 bases each). This CDR3 comprises 13 residues. Germline-derived CDR1 and CDR2 are DFQATT and SNEGSKA (reference sequence). V was trimmed by 6 bases and J by 8 bases, leaving 17 bases between them. CDR3 DNA: TGCAGTGCCGAGGGGAGCCTCCGGGATGAGCAGTTCTTC. The encoded protein is CSAEGSLRDEQFF.